The 2 T cell receptor beta chains given below trace back to one sample, sequenced in a study of blood T cells in healthy people across ages. A second PCR of 7 to 11 cycles used a sample-barcoded 5' primer and a J-beta primer mix. TCRdb used MiXCR to reprocess the 5' RACE reads, holding one entry per CDR3 protein. This sample carries hundreds of thousands of distinct CDR3 sequences, 25% of them seen once, and the ten largest clones take more than 7.5%. The same sample was also used in a study of T cells of mothers and their children.

Material for sequencing was blood. Receptor source: a boy younger than 18 in good health.

The chain is built from TRBV5-1 and TRBJ1-5, with a weak D call TRBD1 (5 bases). Germline lookup yields CDR1 SGHRS and CDR2 YFSETQ. The CDR3 totals 15 residues. Trimming removed 4 bases from V and 1 base from J, with 12 bases in between. CDR3: CASSMGGTSNQPQHF. The CDR3 nucleotides are TGCGCCAGCAGCATGGGCGGGACGAGCAATCAGCCCCAGCATTTT.

This clonotype has a handful of counts. The chain uses TRBV20-1 and TRBJ2-3, with D possibly matching TRBD1 (5 bases). The germline V gene encodes CDR1 DFQATT and CDR2 SNEGSKA (reference sequence). Trimming removed 0 bases from V and 3 bases from J, with 16 bases in between. CDR3 size: 16 residues. CDR3: CSAREGVYRRTDTQYF. The CDR3 region has the DNA TGCAGTGCTAGAGAAGGGGTCTACCGTCGGACAGATACGCAGTATTTT.